Listed below are T cell receptor beta chains from one sample, sequenced in a study of T cells in Graves' hyperthyroidism and ophthalmopathy. TCRdb independently ran MiXCR on the multiplex PCR reads; one entry per CDR3 protein. The sample records around 620,000 distinct CDR3 sequences, approximately 44% being singletons. Sequencing was carried out using peripheral blood or thyroid tissue (not recorded which). These receptors all come from an adult woman with Graves' disease, either hyperthyroidism or ophthalmopathy (not recorded which). Both conserved end residues are part of each CDR3. D genes are given only for firm matches. A row's size may be missing; if present it is once, few, many or a size class.

v_gene,len,j_gene,abundance,d_gene,CDR3aa,CDR3nt
TRBV7-3,15,TRBJ2-7,many,TRBD2,CASSSTSGRAGEQYF,TGTGCCAGCAGCTCAACTAGCGGGAGGGCTGGTGAGCAGTACTTC
TRBV2,8,TRBJ2-7,.,.,CASNGGRF,TGTGCCAGCAATGGGGGACGTTTC
TRBV10-3,16,TRBJ2-5,many,.,CAISDEAIGGKETQYF,TGTGCCATCAGTGACGAAGCGATTGGTGGTAAGGAGACCCAGTACTTC
TRBV2,15,TRBJ2-1,.,TRBD2,CASRGGLAGGREQFF,TGTGCCAGCAGAGGGGGACTAGCGGGAGGTCGTGAGCAGTTCTTC
TRBV2,13,TRBJ1-1,.,.,CASQRQQNTEAFF,TGTGCCAGTCAACGCCAACAGAACACTGAAGCTTTCTTT
TRBV5-1,14,TRBJ1-5,many,.,CASSPGTRGQPQHF,TGCGCCAGCAGCCCGGGAACGAGGGGTCAGCCCCAGCATTTT
TRBV27,16,TRBJ2-7,few,TRBD2,CASSSPTSGSPYEQYF,TGTGCCAGCAGTTCCCCCACTAGCGGGAGCCCCTACGAGCAGTACTTC
TRBV7-9,17,TRBJ1-4,.,.,CASSLSLVTSATEKLFF,TGTGCCAGCAGCCTTAGCTTAGTAACGTCAGCGACTGAAAAACTGTTTTTT
TRBV5-1,15,TRBJ1-4,.,.,CASSLGGNPNEKLFF,TGCGCCAGCAGCTTGGGGGGAAACCCAAATGAAAAACTGTTTTTT
TRBV5-1,15,TRBJ2-7,many,.,CASSRTTQRGYEQYF,TGCGCCAGCAGCCGGACTACCCAAAGGGGCTACGAGCAGTACTTC
TRBV10-3,13,TRBJ2-7,many,.,CAISAGEAYEQYF,TGTGCCATCAGTGCGGGAGAGGCCTACGAGCAGTACTTC
TRBV3-1,12,TRBJ1-6,few,TRBD1,CASEAGGSPLHF,TGTGCCAGCGAGGCAGGGGGCTCACCCCTCCACTTT
TRBV6-6,13,TRBJ2-7,many,TRBD1,CATGTGGSYEQYF,TGTGCCACCGGGACAGGGGGCTCCTACGAGCAGTACTTC
TRBV29-1,12,TRBJ2-7,.,.,CSVVSQGYEQYF,TGCAGCGTTGTTTCGCAGGGCTACGAGCAGTACTTC
TRBV7-3,15,TRBJ2-2,many,.,CASSPLFLNTGELFF,TGTGCCAGCAGCCCTCTTTTCCTGAACACCGGGGAGCTGTTTTTT
TRBV7-9,13,TRBJ2-5,many,TRBD2,CAVHHKRGETQYF,TGTGCCGTGCACCATAAGCGGGGAGAGACCCAGTACTTC
TRBV7-9,14,TRBJ1-6,many,.,CASGRPGNNSPLHF,TGTGCCAGCGGCCGACCGGGAAATAATTCACCCCTCCACTTT
TRBV7-2,13,TRBJ1-6,few,.,CASSPPGNSPLHF,TGTGCCAGCAGCCCGCCGGGGAACTCACCCCTCCACTTT
TRBV6-5,10,TRBJ1-2,.,.,CLASVKGYTF,TGCCTTGCCTCCGTCAAGGGCTACACCTTC
TRBV6-5,15,TRBJ1-2,many,.,CASSYSWGSNYGYTF,TGTGCCAGCAGTTACTCGTGGGGCTCTAACTATGGCTACACCTTC
TRBV9,15,TRBJ1-5,many,TRBD1,CASSATGESNQPQHF,TGTGCCAGCAGCGCCACAGGGGAGAGCAATCAGCCCCAGCATTTT
TRBV7-9,12,TRBJ2-2,.,.,CASSLVPWELFF,TGTGCCAGCAGCTTAGTCCCGTGGGAGCTGTTTTTT
TRBV19,13,TRBJ1-4,few,TRBD1,CASSTGTVEKLFF,TGTGCCAGTAGTACGGGGACAGTTGAAAAACTGTTTTTT
TRBV10-3,11,TRBJ2-5,many,.,CAISQQETQYF,TGTGCCATCAGTCAACAAGAGACCCAGTACTTC
TRBV20-1,14,TRBJ1-6,.,TRBD1,CSARAGTGGQPLHF,TGCAGTGCTAGAGCCGGGACAGGGGGACAGCCCCTCCACTTT